The 11 T cell receptor beta chains presented below share a single source sample, sequenced in a study of shared clonotypes between healthy human individuals (dated by TCRdb to the early 2020s). CD8 naive samples consisted of CD45RO-negative cells that were positively selected for CCR7, yielding a CD45RA+CCR7+ population without TemRA cells. Library method: the immunoSEQ multiplex PCR assay. In its TCRdb copy, this immuneACCESS table keeps in-frame sequences only and misses some clones. Where compared with another copy, unresolved V genes explain less than half of these, and the others have no known cause. The sample table contains approximately 600,000 clones; only one count was recorded for roughly 95% of them. The ten most abundant clones make up around 0.11% of the sample. The sequencing input was naive CD8+ T cells sorted from blood. What this sample's cell subset or site label stands for: CD45RA+CCR7+. The receptors here all came from a woman in her thirties in good health.

This sequence joins TRBV5-4 and TRBJ2-6, with 9 bases matching TRBD2. The CDR3 consists of 17 residues. J was trimmed by 4 bases and V by 5 bases; bases with no gene match: 10. CDR1 SGHNT and CDR2 YYREEE come from the germline V gene (reference sequence). CDR3 in amino acids: CASSSLSGSPGANVLTF. The CDR3 DNA is TGTGCCAGCAGTTCCCTTAGCGGGAGCCCCGGGGCCAACGTCCTGACTTTC. Based on the CDR3 plus reference TRBV5-4 and TRBJ2-6, the full variable domain is ETGVTQSPTHLIKTRGQQVTLRCSSQSGHNTVSWYQQALGQGPQFIFQYYREEENGRGNFPPRFSGLQFPNYSSELNVNALELDDSALYLCASSSLSGSPGANVLTFGAGSRLTVL.

The CDR3 loop is CASSLTSGVLEQYF. The CDR3 DNA reads TGTGCCAGCAGCTTAACTAGCGGTGTCCTCGAGCAGTACTTC. The chain links TRBV13 to TRBJ2-7, with 8 bases fitting TRBD2. The CDR3 is made up of 14 amino acids. V trimming: 2 bases; J trimming: 6 bases; junction bases outside the gene matches: 6. Germline V lookup: CDR1 PRHDT, CDR2 FYEKMQ (reference sequence).

The V call is TRBV27, the J call TRBJ1-2; possible D gene TRBD1, 5 bases. This CDR3 is built from 13 residues. Germline CDR1 MNHEY, CDR2 SMNVEV (reference sequence). V was clipped by 2 bases and J by 8 bases, with 12 bases between them. CDR3 amino acids: CASSLGSGLGYTF. CDR3 sequence (DNA): TGTGCCAGCAGTTTAGGATCAGGGCTCGGCTACACCTTC.

This clone was seen only once. CDR3 coding DNA: TGTGCCAGCAGTTACAGGCAGAATCAGCCCCAGCATTTT. Translated: CASSYRQNQPQHF. J is TRBJ1-5 and V is TRBV6-5; the D is unclear. The CDR3 runs 13 residues. The germline V gene has CDR1 MNHEY and CDR2 SVGAGI. V was cut by 2 bases and J by 4 bases, with 6 bases left in between.

The count of this clone is one. DNA of the CDR3: TGTGCCAGCAGCTTAGTAGGGGGAGCCGGGACAGCTTTCTACGAGCAGTACTTC. It codes for CASSLVGGAGTAFYEQYF. The chain recombines TRBV11-2 with TRBJ2-7; 7 bases fit TRBD1. Per the germline V gene, CDR1 is SGHAT and CDR2 is FQNNGV. Losses at the gene ends were 1 base for V and 3 bases for J; bases not matched to a gene: 15. The CDR3 is made up of 18 amino acids.

This chain joins TRBV19 and TRBJ1-2; no reliable D call. Germline assignment: CDR1 LNHDA and CDR2 SQIVND (reference sequence). The CDR3 loop spans 13 amino acids. Trimming left V 5 bases short and J 4 bases short, with 11 bases between. CDR3 nucleotide sequence: TGTGCCAGTAGTGACCCGGCTACCTATGGCTACACCTTC. As protein: CASSDPATYGYTF.

This chain connects TRBV28 to TRBJ1-5, with 7 bases matching TRBD1. The CDR3 is 12 residues long. J lost 11 bases, V lost 7 bases, and 8 bases had no gene match. Per germline, CDR1 MDHEN and CDR2 SYDVKM. The CDR3 protein is CASNPDREAQHF. The CDR3 DNA follows: TGTGCCAGCAACCCTGACAGGGAGGCCCAGCATTTT.

J is TRBJ2-1 and V is TRBV10-3; D not certain. Between the trimmed V and J ends, which lost 0 bases and 1 base, there was a span of 10 bases. This CDR3 spans 16 amino acids. CDR1 and CDR2 from the germline V gene are ENHRY and SYGVKD. The CDR3 coding sequence is TGTGCCATCAGTGAGTCGAGAAGCGTGTCCTACAATGAGCAGTTCTTC. It is translated as CAISESRSVSYNEQFF.

This clone was detected only once. The CDR3 DNA is TGTGCCAGCAGCTTAGGACAGGGCACGAACACTGAAGCTTTCTTT. This gives the protein CASSLGQGTNTEAFF. The chain employs TRBV7-8 and TRBJ1-1, with 7 bases lining up with TRBD1. This CDR3 contains 15 residues. J lost 1 base, V lost 1 base, and 3 bases had no gene match. Per germline, CDR1 SGHVS and CDR2 FQNEAQ.

The V gene is TRBV6-1, the J gene TRBJ2-7; the match to TRBD2 covers 9 bases. With V trimmed by 2 bases and J by 0 bases, 5 bases remained unmatched. The CDR3 contains 16 residues. Germline V gene lookup returns CDR1 MNHNS and CDR2 SASEGT. CDR3 amino acids: CASSESGAGGSYEQYF. Written as DNA, the CDR3 is TGTGCCAGCAGTGAAAGCGGAGCGGGGGGCTCCTACGAGCAGTACTTC.

The chain links TRBV19 to TRBJ2-1; D is ambiguous. This CDR3 is 12 amino acids long. V was trimmed by 3 bases and J by 8 bases, leaving 8 bases between them. Germline CDR1 and CDR2: LNHDA and SQIVND (reference sequence). The CDR3 reads CASSMGMHEQFF. As DNA, the CDR3 is TGTGCCAGTAGTATGGGAATGCATGAGCAGTTCTTC.